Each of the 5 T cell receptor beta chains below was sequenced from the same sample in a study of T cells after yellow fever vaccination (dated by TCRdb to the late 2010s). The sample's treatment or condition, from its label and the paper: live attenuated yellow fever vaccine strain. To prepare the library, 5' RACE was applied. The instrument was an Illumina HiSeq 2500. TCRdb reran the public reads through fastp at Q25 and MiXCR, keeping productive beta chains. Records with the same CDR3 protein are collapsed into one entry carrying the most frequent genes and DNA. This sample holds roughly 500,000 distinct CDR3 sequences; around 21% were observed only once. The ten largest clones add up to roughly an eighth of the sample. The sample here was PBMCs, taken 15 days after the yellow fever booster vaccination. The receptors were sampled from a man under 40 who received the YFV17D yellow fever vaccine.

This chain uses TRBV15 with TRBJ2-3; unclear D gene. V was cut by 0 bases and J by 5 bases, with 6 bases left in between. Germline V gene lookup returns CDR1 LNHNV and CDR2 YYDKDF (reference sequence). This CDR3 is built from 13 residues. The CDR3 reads CATSRELVDTQYF. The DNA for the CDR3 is TGTGCCACCAGCAGAGAGCTGGTAGATACGCAGTATTTT.

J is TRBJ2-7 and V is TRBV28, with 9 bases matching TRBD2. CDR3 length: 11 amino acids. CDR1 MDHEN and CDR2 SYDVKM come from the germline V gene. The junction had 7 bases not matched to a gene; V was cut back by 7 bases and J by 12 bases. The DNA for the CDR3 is TGTGCCAGCACGAGCGGGAGGTTACGGTACTTC. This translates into CASTSGRLRYF. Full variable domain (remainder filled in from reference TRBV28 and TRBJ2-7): DVKVTQSSRYLVKRTGEKVFLECVQDMDHENMFWYRQDPGLGLRLIYFSYDVKMKEKGDIPEGYSVSREKKERFSLILESASTNQTSMYLCASTSGRLRYFGPGTRLTVT.

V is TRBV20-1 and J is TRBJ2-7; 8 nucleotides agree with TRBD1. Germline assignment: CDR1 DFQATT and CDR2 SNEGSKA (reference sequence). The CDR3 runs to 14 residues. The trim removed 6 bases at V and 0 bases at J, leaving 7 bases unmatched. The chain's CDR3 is CSAPRTGPSYEQYF. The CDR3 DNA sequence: TGCAGTGCCCCTAGGACAGGGCCCTCCTACGAGCAGTACTTC.

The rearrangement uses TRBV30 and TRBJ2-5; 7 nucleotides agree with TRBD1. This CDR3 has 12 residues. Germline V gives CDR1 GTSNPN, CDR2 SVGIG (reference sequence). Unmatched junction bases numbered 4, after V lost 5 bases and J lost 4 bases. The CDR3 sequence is CAWQDRRETQYF. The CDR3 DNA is TGTGCCTGGCAGGACAGGCGAGAGACCCAGTACTTC.

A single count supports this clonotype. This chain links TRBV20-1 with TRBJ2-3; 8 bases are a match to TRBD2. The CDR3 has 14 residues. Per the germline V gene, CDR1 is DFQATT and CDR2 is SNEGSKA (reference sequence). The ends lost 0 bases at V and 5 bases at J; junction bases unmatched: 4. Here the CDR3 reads CSARDVLAGDTQYF. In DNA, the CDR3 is TGCAGTGCTAGAGATGTCCTAGCGGGAGATACGCAGTATTTT.